Included here is one T cell receptor beta chain sequence, with context. This entry comes from a study of blood T cell repertoires in COVID-19. The germline V gene has CDR1 MNHNY and CDR2 SVGAGI (reference sequence). The CDR3 runs 15 residues. The V gene lost 2 bases and the J gene lost 9 bases, with 14 bases spanning the gap. Clones were sequenced by immunoSEQ multiplex PCR, and TCRdb holds only the in-frame ones, with some missing. Of about 200,000 clones in the sample, more than 75% were seen once. The chain couples TRBV6-6 to TRBJ1-6, with D possibly TRBD1 on 6 matching bases. This clonotype originated in a human donor in a cohort sampled during active COVID-19. The specimen sequenced was peripheral blood. CDR3 DNA: TGTGCCAGCAGTTACACGGGACAATCGCGTTCACCCCTCCACTTT. Translation gives CASSYTGQSRSPLHF.